These 5 T cell receptor beta chains originate from one sample sequenced in a study of CD8+ T cells in alopecia areata. The treatment here: oral pan-JAK inhibitor, 5-10 mg twice daily. The authors extracted RNA and reverse transcribed it into cDNA as the sequencing template. TCRdb's copy holds only in-frame clones and misses some; the assay was immunoSEQ multiplex PCR. The data show tens of thousands of clones, 60% to 80% seen once. Sequences were derived from CD8+ T cells sorted from blood, sampled around week 44, from a patient treated with tofacitinib. The receptors shown here come from a human donor with alopecia areata.

The chain combines TRBV7-9 with TRBJ1-5; 10 bases are shared with TRBD1. CDR1 and CDR2 (germline): SEHNR, FQNEAQ (reference sequence). The CDR3 is 15 residues long. The V and J ends lost 3 bases and 7 bases, in that order; junction bases with no gene match: 6. The CDR3 DNA reads TGTGCCAGCAGCTTGGGACAGGGGTTGGGGCAGCCCCAGCATTTT. It translates to CASSLGQGLGQPQHF.

The gene calls are TRBV13 and TRBJ2-2; 7 bases match TRBD1. The CDR3 has 14 residues. V was clipped by 5 bases and J by 10 bases; unmatched bases: 10. CDR1 and CDR2 (germline): PRHDT, FYEKMQ (reference sequence). CDR3 DNA: TGTGCCAGCAGCACCCGACAGGGTCGGGAGGAGCTGTTTTTT. Its protein product is CASSTRQGREELFF. Full variable domain (outside the CDR3, taken from reference TRBV13 and TRBJ2-2): AAGVIQSPRHLIKEKRETATLKCYPIPRHDTVYWYQQGPGQDPQFLISFYEKMQSDKGSIPDRFSAQQFSDYHSELNMSSLELGDSALYFCASSTRQGREELFFGEGSRLTVL.

This clone occurred a few times. This chain joins TRBV25-1 and TRBJ2-5; D is tentatively TRBD1 or TRBD2 (5 bases each). CDR3 length: 14 amino acids. Germline V gene sequence: CDR1 MGHDK, CDR2 SYGVNS. Trimming pared 5 bases from V and 5 bases from J, leaving 15 bases between. DNA of the CDR3: TGTGCCAGCAGTCCCCTTGGGGGTCGGGAGACCCAGTACTTC. Translated, it gives CASSPLGGRETQYF.

This clone was observed once. The chain combines TRBV29-1 with TRBJ1-4; possible D gene TRBD1, 5 bases. CDR1 and CDR2 from the germline V gene are SQVTM and ANQGSEA. CDR3 length: 15 residues. Trimming cost V 7 bases and J 4 bases, with 19 bases left between them. Here the CDR3 DNA reads TGCAGCGGTGAGGGCAGGGACCCCTTTAATGAAAAACTGTTTTTT. Translation gives CSGEGRDPFNEKLFF.

This chain joins TRBV4-3 and TRBJ2-3, with D possibly being TRBD1 (5 bases). The germline V gene encodes CDR1 LGHNA and CDR2 YSLEER. V lost 4 bases and J lost 0, with 17 bases in between. The CDR3 loop spans 17 amino acids. CDR3 nucleotide sequence: TGCGCCAGCAGCCTCCTCAACTCGGACACCAGCACAGATACGCAGTATTTT. It codes for CASSLLNSDTSTDTQYF.